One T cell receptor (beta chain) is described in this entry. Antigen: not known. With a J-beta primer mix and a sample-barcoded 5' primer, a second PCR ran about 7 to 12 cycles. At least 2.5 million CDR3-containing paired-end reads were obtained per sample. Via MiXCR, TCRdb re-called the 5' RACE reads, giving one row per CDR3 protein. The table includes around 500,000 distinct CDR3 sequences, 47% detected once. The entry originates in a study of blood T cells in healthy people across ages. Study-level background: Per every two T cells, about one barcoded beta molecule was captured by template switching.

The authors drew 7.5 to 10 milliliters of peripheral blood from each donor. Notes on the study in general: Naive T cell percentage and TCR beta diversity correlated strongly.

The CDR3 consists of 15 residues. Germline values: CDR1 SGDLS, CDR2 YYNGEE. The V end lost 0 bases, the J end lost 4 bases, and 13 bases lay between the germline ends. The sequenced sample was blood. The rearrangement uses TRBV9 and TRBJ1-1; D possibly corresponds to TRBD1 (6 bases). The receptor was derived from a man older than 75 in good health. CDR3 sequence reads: CASSVGGGSATEAFF. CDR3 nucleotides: TGTGCCAGCAGCGTAGGGGGGGGCTCGGCCACTGAAGCTTTCTTT.